The TCR beta chain described here comes from a study of regulatory T cells in long-lasting Graves disease. Germline V gene lookup returns CDR1 MNHEY and CDR2 SVGEGT. The CDR3 sequence is 14 residues long. Both iRepertoire HTBI primers and Arm-PCR of CDR3 regions were used to build the TCR beta libraries. TCRdb itself ran the multiplex PCR reads through MiXCR, one entry per CDR3 protein. The profile shows about 620,000 distinct CDR3 sequences, roughly 15% of them singletons. This sample's time point: newly diagnosed GD, antithyroid drugs for less than 3 months. TCR sequences were obtained from RNA taken from PBMCs. These records were also assigned to another study, of T cells in Graves' hyperthyroidism and ophthalmopathy. That paper adds: Those patients with uncontrolled infection, other autoimmune disease, pregnancy or lactation were excluded. Blood also showed most of the thyroid clonotypes that were expanded above 0.001.

This receptor was taken from a woman younger than 45 with Graves disease. The V and J genes are TRBV6-2 or TRBV6-3 and TRBJ2-3; possible D gene TRBD2, 6 bases. The sequences come from peripheral blood mononuclear cells (PBMCs), collected at new diagnosis, from a patient treated with antithyroid drugs. CDR3 in DNA: TGTGTCATAGCGGACACGGGGTGGGTGAATACGCAGTATTTT. It is translated as CVIADTGWVNTQYF.